This T cell receptor beta chain is from a study of breast tumors, draining lymph nodes, adjacent tissues. Study findings and constraints: Tumor TCR diversity was below lymph nodes but above nontumor tissue. Data only fit, rather than demonstrated, lymph node origin of most tumor T cells. The data were judged consistent with most tumor T cells coming from lymph node and expanding in tumor.

The table lists this clonotype with a count of one. Its target is unknown. The lymph nodes were axillary draining lymph nodes from breast cancer patients. Germline CDR1 and CDR2: SSHAT and FNYEAQ (reference sequence). The CDR3 is 14 amino acids. TCRdb re-analysed the multiplex PCR reads in MiXCR, keeping a single row per CDR3 protein. There are 150,000 to 200,000 distinct CDR3 sequences in the sample; approximately 33% occur only once, and around 4.4% lies in the top ten. The clonotype originates from a female donor with breast cancer. Some clones in this sample may be carry-over from other donors' samples. Sequencing was carried out using axillary lymph node tissue. V is TRBV7-7 and J is TRBJ2-5; TRBD1 is a possible D gene (5 bases). CDR3 bases: TGTGCTAGAGATTGGACACCTCCTCAAGAGACCCAGTACTTC. This encodes CARDWTPPQETQYF. The complete variable domain, with remaining parts taken from reference TRBV7-7 and TRBJ2-5, reads GAGVSQSPRYKVTKRGQDVTLRCDPISSHATLYWYQQALGQGPEFLTYFNYEAQPDKSGLPSDRFSAERPEGSISTLTIQRTEQRDSAMYRCARDWTPPQETQYFGPGTRLLVL.